These 5 T cell receptor beta chains originate from one sample sequenced in a study of blood T cell repertoires in COVID-19. Clones were sequenced by immunoSEQ multiplex PCR, and TCRdb holds only the in-frame ones, with some missing. The repertoire holds more than 100,000 clones, 84% seen once, with more than 1.3% in the top ten. Source material: peripheral blood. Every receptor here comes from a man in his 60s with acute or convalescent COVID-19.

The chain links TRBV6-6 to TRBJ1-1; D uncertain. CDR1 is MNHNY and CDR2 is SVGAGI in the germline V gene (reference sequence). Trimming removed 8 bases from V and 0 bases from J, with 4 bases in between. The CDR3 covers 11 residues. The CDR3 bases are TGTGCCAGCTATTTGAACACTGAAGCTTTCTTT. Its translation is CASYLNTEAFF.

This clone was counted only a few times. This chain connects TRBV27 to TRBJ2-7; TRBD1 matches at 9 bases. Germline CDR1 reads MNHEY; CDR2 reads SMNVEV (reference sequence). The trim removed 4 bases at V and 7 bases at J, leaving 5 bases unmatched. The CDR3 has 13 residues. The CDR3 DNA reads as TGTGCCAGCAGTTATGGGACAGGGCGAGAGCAGTACTTC. Protein sequence: CASSYGTGREQYF.

The chain combines TRBV5-1 with TRBJ2-2; TRBD2 aligns across 9 bases. The V segment lost 1 base and the J segment 1 base; nucleotides outside the gene matches: 2. CDR3 size: 16 residues. Germline loops: CDR1 SGHRS, CDR2 YFSETQ. The CDR3 reads CASSLSSGVNTGELFF. CDR3 in DNA: TGCGCCAGCAGCTTGTCTAGCGGGGTGAACACCGGGGAGCTGTTTTTT.

The CDR3 bases are TGTGCCAGCAGCCTCCGGGGTAGCGGGGACAAAAGCTCCTACAATGAGCAGTTCTTC. Amino acids: CASSLRGSGDKSSYNEQFF. The rearrangement joins TRBV3-1 (or the pseudogene TRBV3-2) to TRBJ2-1, with 8 bases aligning to TRBD2. Germline CDR1 LGHDT, CDR2 YNNKEL (reference sequence). J lost 0 bases, V lost 4 bases, and 14 bases had no gene match. The CDR3 consists of 19 residues.

This clone was detected once. The chain joins TRBV6-5 to TRBJ1-5; D remains ambiguous. Trimming shortened V by 6 bases and J by 5 bases, and 14 bases separated the two germline ends. The CDR3 runs to 14 residues. From germline, CDR1 is MNHEY and CDR2 SVGAGI. The DNA of the CDR3 is TGTGCCAGCAGCCCCGCGAGGCTTGATCAGCCCCAGCATTTT. The encoded protein is CASSPARLDQPQHF.